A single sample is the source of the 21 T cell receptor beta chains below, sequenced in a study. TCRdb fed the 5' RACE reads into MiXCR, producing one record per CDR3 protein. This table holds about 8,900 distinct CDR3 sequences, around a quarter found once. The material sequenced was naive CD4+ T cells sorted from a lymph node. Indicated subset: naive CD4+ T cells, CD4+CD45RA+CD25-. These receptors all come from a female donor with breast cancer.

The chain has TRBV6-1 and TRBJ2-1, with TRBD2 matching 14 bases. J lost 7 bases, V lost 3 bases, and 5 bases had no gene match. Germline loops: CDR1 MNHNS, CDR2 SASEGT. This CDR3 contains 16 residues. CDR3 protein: CASSETSGRAGNEQFF. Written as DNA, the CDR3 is TGTGCCAGCAGTGAGACTAGCGGGAGGGCCGGGAATGAGCAGTTCTTC.

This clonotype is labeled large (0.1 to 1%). In DNA, the CDR3 is TGTGCCAGCAGCTTAGCCGTGACACTGCCCCACAATGAGCAGTTCTTC. This translates into CASSLAVTLPHNEQFF. V is TRBV7-2 and J is TRBJ2-1; D gene unclear. Trimming took off 0 bases at V and 5 bases at J, with 14 bases between the two ends. There are 16 residues in the CDR3. The V gene's germline CDR1 is SGHTA and CDR2 FQGNSA.

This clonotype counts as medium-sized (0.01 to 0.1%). CDR3 loop: CASSIPGQSTGELFF. The CDR3 region has the DNA TGTGCCAGTAGTATACCCGGGCAGAGCACCGGGGAGCTGTTTTTT. The chain links TRBV19 to TRBJ2-2; unclear D gene. V was cut by 2 bases and J by 4 bases, with 11 bases left in between. The CDR3 is 15 residues long. Germline assignment: CDR1 LNHDA and CDR2 SQIVND (reference sequence).

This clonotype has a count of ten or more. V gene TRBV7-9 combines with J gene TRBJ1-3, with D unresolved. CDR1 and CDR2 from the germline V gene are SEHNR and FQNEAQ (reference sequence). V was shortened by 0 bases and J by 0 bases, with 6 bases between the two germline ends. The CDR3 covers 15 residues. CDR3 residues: CASSLAGYSGNTIYF. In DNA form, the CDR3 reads TGTGCCAGCAGCTTAGCGGGGTACTCTGGAAACACCATATATTTT.

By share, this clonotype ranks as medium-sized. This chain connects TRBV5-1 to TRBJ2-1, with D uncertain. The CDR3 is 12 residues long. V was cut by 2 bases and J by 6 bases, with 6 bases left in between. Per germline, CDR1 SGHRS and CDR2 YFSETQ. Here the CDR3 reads CASSLSGNEQFF. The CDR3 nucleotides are TGCGCCAGCAGCTTATCAGGCAATGAGCAGTTCTTC.

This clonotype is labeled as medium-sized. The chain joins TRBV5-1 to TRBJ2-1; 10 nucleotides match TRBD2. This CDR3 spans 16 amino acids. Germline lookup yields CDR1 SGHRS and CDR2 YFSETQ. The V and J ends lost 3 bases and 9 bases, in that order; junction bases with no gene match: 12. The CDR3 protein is CASSSTSGTQQGEQFF. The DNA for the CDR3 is TGCGCCAGCAGCTCCACTAGCGGGACACAACAGGGTGAGCAGTTCTTC.

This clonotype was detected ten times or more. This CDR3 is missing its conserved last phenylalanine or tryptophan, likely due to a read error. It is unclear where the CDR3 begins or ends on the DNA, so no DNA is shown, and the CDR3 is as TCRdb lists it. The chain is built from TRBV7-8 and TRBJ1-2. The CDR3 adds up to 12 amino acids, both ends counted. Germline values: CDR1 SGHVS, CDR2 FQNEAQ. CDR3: CASSTLGVTNAL.

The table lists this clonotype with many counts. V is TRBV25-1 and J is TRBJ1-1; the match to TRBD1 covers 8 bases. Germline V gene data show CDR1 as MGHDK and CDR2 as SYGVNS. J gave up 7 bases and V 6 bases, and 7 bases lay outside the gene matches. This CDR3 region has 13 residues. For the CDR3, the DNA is TGTGCCAGCAGCCCTAGGACAGGGATTGAAGCTTTCTTT. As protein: CASSPRTGIEAFF.

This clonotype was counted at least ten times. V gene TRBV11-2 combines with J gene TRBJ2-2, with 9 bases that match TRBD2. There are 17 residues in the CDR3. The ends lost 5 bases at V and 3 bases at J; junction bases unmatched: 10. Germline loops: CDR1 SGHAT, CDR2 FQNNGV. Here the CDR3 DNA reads TGTGCCAGCAGCGAGGAGCCTAGCGGGACGGACACCGGGGAGCTGTTTTTT. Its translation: CASSEEPSGTDTGELFF.

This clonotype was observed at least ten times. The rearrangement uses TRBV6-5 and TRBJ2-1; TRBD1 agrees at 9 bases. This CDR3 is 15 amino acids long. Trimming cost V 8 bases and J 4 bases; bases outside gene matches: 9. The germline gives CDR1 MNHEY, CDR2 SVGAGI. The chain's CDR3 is CASRGTGKRYNEQFF. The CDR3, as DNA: TGTGCCAGCCGTGGGACAGGGAAGAGGTACAATGAGCAGTTCTTC.

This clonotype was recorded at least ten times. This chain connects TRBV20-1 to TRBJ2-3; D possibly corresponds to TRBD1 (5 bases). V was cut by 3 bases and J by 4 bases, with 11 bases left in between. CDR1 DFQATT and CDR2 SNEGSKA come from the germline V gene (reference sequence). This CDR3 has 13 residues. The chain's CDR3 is CSASPRVPDTQYF. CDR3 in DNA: TGCAGTGCTAGCCCCAGGGTCCCAGATACGCAGTATTTT.

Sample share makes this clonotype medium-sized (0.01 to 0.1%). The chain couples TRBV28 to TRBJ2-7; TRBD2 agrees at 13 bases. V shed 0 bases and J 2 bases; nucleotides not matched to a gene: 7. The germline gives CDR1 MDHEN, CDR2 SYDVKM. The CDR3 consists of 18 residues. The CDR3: CASSLWARTSGSAYEQYF. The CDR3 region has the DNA TGTGCCAGCAGTTTATGGGCTAGGACTAGCGGGAGCGCCTACGAGCAGTACTTC.

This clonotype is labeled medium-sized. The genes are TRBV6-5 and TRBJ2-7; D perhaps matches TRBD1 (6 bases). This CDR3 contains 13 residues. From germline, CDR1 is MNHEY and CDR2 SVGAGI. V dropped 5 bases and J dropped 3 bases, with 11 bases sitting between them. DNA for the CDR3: TGTGCCAGCAGTCCCCGCAGGGGCTACGAGCAGTACTTC. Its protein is CASSPRRGYEQYF.

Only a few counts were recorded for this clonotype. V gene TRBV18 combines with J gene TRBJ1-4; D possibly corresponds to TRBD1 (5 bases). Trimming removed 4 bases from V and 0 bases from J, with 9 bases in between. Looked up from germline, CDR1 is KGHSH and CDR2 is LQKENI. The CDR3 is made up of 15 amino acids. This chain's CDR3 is CASSRDQATNEKLFF. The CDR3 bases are TGTGCCAGCTCACGGGACCAAGCAACTAATGAAAAACTGTTTTTT.

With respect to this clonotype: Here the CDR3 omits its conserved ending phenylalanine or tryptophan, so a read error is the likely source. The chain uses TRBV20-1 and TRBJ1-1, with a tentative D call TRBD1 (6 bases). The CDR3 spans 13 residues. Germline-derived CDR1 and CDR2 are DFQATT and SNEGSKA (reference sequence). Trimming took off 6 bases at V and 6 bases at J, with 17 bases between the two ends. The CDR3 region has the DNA TGCAGTGCAACCGGGACAATGCACTCTGAAGCTTTCTGT. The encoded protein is CSATGTMHSEAFC.

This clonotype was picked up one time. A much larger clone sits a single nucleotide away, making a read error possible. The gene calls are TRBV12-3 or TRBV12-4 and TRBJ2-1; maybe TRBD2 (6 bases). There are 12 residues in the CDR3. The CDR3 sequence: CASSFLRERSLF. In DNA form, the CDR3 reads TGTGCCAGCAGTTTTTTGCGGGAACGGTCACTCTTC.

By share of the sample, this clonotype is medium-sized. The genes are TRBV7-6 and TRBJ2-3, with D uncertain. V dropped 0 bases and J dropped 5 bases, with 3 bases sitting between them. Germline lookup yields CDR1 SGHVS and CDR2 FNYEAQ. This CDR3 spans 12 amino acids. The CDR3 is CASSLAIDTQYF. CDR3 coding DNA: TGTGCCAGCAGCTTAGCGATAGATACGCAGTATTTT.

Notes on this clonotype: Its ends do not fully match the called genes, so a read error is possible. The CDR3, as DNA: TGCGCCAACAGCGGGCGGGAGAGTGACAACGAGCAGTACTTC. Encoded protein: CANSGRESDNEQYF. The chain is built from TRBV5-1 and TRBJ2-7; 7 nucleotides align to TRBD2. The CDR3 contains 14 residues. Germline CDR1 SGHRS, CDR2 YFSETQ. The complete variable domain, with remaining parts taken from reference TRBV5-1 and TRBJ2-7, reads KAGVTQTPRYLIKTRGQQVTLSCSPISGHRSVSWYQQTPGQGLQFLFEYFSETQRNKGNFPGRFSGRQFSNSRSEMNVSTLELGDSALYLCANSGRESDNEQYFGPGTRLTVT.

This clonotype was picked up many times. CDR3 sequence (DNA): TGTGCCAGCAGTTATTCTAACAGGGGCACCGGGGAGCTGTTTTTT. Translation: CASSYSNRGTGELFF. J is TRBJ2-2 and V is TRBV6-5; 7 nucleotides match TRBD1. Looked up from germline, CDR1 is MNHEY and CDR2 is SVGAGI. With V trimmed by 3 bases and J by 4 bases, 5 bases remained unmatched. This CDR3 has 15 residues.

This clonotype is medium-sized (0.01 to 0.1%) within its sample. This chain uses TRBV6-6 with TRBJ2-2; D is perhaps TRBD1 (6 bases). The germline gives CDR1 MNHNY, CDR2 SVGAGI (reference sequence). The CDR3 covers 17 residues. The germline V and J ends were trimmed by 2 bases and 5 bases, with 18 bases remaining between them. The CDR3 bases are TGTGCCAGCAGTTACCCGAACAGGGCCGGCGGTACCGGGGAGCTGTTTTTT. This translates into CASSYPNRAGGTGELFF.

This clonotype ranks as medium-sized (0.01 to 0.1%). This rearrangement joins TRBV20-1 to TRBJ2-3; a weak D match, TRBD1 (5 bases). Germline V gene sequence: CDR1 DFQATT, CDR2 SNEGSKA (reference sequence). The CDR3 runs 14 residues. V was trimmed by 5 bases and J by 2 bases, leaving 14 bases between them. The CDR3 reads CSAERHRLTDTQYF. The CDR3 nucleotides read TGCAGTGCTGAAAGGCACAGGCTCACAGATACGCAGTATTTT.